This T cell receptor (beta chain) was sequenced in a study of blood T cells in healthy people across ages. Study outcomes and limitations: There was no known CMV status for donors, so expanded clonotype changes were possibly confounded. It was the long-lived donors that had more naive CD4+ cells and higher diversity than aged donors. Unsorted PBMC material precluded a definitive naive versus antigen-experienced comparison.

CDR1 and CDR2 (germline): SGHTA, FQGNSA. This CDR3 comprises 20 residues. PCR was performed a second time for about 6 to 12 cycles using a sample-barcoded 5' primer and a J-beta primer mix. TCRdb processed the 5' RACE reads anew with MiXCR; each CDR3 protein has one entry. This table holds roughly 730,000 distinct CDR3 sequences, 56% found once. This clonotype was counted a single time. Its antigen is not known. J is TRBJ2-4 and V is TRBV7-2, with 14 bases matching TRBD2. TRBJ2-7 matches the DNA end more closely, so the J call is doubtful. What was sequenced was blood. This TCR was sampled from a man aged 40-49 years in good health. Written as DNA, the CDR3 is TGTGCCAGCAGGCGATATGGGGGAACCGGGACTAGCGGGAGTCCCTACGAGCAGTACTTC. Translating it yields CASRRYGGTGTSGSPYEQYF.